The following is a T cell receptor (beta chain) sequence with its context. Its specificity is unknown. These data come from a study of blood T cells in healthy people across ages. Overall study results and limits: Diversity was higher, and naive CD4+ cells more numerous, in long-lived donors than in aged donors.

Germline loops: CDR1 MNHEY, CDR2 SVGEGT. The CDR3 has 14 amino acids. Together with a sample-barcoded 5' primer, a J-beta primer mix was included in a second PCR lasting about 7 to 11 cycles. One entry per CDR3 protein results from TCRdb running MiXCR on the 5' RACE reads. The data hold around 940,000 distinct CDR3 sequences, with approximately 50% observed a single time. This chain uses TRBV6-2 or TRBV6-3 with TRBJ2-4; D unclear. The DNA end is more similar to TRBJ2-7, so the J call may be wrong. Sequencing input: blood. This sequence originates from an older woman in good health. CDR3 DNA sequence: TGTGCCAGCAGTACGTTGACGGTGCTGGGCGAGCAGTACTTC. Translated, it gives CASSTLTVLGEQYF.